These 9 T cell receptor beta chains were all obtained from the same sample, sequenced in a study of early T cells in non-severe SARS-CoV-2 infection (dated by TCRdb to the early 2020s). The receptor library was made with 5' RACE. The sample was run on a NextSeq 500. In-frame beta chains were kept once TCRdb had trimmed the public reads at Q25 with fastp and called clones with MiXCR. Each entry is one CDR3 protein sequence, shown with its most common DNA and genes. Here the sample has roughly 69,000 distinct CDR3 sequences; about 9.1% occur a single time. 15% to 18% of the sample is held by the ten biggest clonotypes. The source was whole blood, collected at baseline. The receptors shown here come from an adult who was a healthcare worker with PCR-confirmed SARS-CoV-2 infection or an uninfected control (not recorded which).

This clonotype was observed many times. The chain has TRBV14 and TRBJ2-1; TRBD2 agrees at 10 bases. Germline V gene sequence: CDR1 SGHDN, CDR2 FVKESK. The CDR3 has 15 amino acids. After removal of 6 bases from V and 0 bases from J, the junction contained 2 bases not matched to a gene. CDR3 DNA: TGTGCCAGCAGACCTAGCGGGAGCTCCTACAATGAGCAGTTCTTC. It codes for CASRPSGSSYNEQFF. Combining the CDR3 with reference TRBV14 and TRBJ2-1 gives the whole variable domain EAGVTQFPSHSVIEKGQTVTLRCDPISGHDNLYWYRRVMGKEIKFLLHFVKESKQDESGMPNNRFLAERTGGTYSTLKVQPAELEDSGVYFCASRPSGSSYNEQFFGPGTRLTVL.

The table lists this clonotype with a few counts. This chain connects TRBV20-1 to TRBJ1-1; D is possibly TRBD1 (5 bases). The V and J ends lost 7 bases and 11 bases respectively, with 14 bases between them. Germline lookup yields CDR1 DFQATT and CDR2 SNEGSKA (reference sequence). The CDR3 runs to 10 residues. In DNA, the CDR3 is TGCAGTGTCCAGGGTTCGGGGGCTTTCTTT. Amino acids: CSVQGSGAFF.

CDR3 sequence: CASTGAGGPIEQYF. CDR3 nucleotide sequence: TGTGCCAGCACGGGGGCGGGAGGGCCGATCGAGCAGTACTTC. The chain employs TRBV6-6 and TRBJ2-7; 9 bases line up with TRBD2. Unmatched junction bases numbered 10, after V lost 7 bases and J lost 6 bases. This CDR3 region has 14 residues. Germline values: CDR1 MNHNY, CDR2 SVGAGI (reference sequence).

This clonotype was found many times. The chain joins TRBV7-6 to TRBJ2-1; D is uncertain. V lost 3 bases and J 8 bases, leaving 8 bases between the germline ends. This CDR3 region has 12 residues. The V gene's germline CDR1 is SGHVS and CDR2 FNYEAQ. CDR3 in DNA: TGTGCCAGCAGCTTTAGGTCTTATGAGCAGTTCTTC. Its protein is CASSFRSYEQFF. Full variable domain (missing parts from reference TRBV7-6 and TRBJ2-1): GAGVSQSPRYKVTKRGQDVALRCDPISGHVSLYWYRQALGQGPEFLTYFNYEAQQDKSGLPNDRFSAERPEGSISTLTIQRTEQRDSAMYRCASSFRSYEQFFGPGTRLTVL.

This clonotype was counted many times. Since a much larger clone is just one base distant, this may be a read error. The chain combines TRBV28 with TRBJ2-3; D is undetermined. Trimming removed 2 bases at V and 4 bases at J, with 7 bases between. The germline V gene has CDR1 MDHEN and CDR2 SYDVKM. The CDR3 sequence is 13 residues long. CDR3 bases: TGTGCCAGCAGTTTAGGAAAGGCAGATACGCAGTATTTT. It translates to CASSLGKADTQYF.

The chain recombines TRBV4-1 with TRBJ1-1; D gene unclear. CDR1 and CDR2 from the germline V gene are MGHRA and YSYEKL. CDR3 size: 15 residues. The V end was cut by 1 base, the J end by 5 bases, with 14 bases between. CDR3 sequence: CASSQVIRLRTEAFF. CDR3 DNA: TGCGCCAGCAGCCAAGTTATTCGTTTACGGACTGAAGCTTTCTTT.

The sample holds a few counts of this clonotype. The chain links TRBV29-1 to TRBJ2-7; TRBD1 agrees at 8 bases. The CDR3 loop spans 15 amino acids. Looked up from germline, CDR1 is SQVTM and CDR2 is ANQGSEA. J gave up 4 bases and V 2 bases, and 10 bases lay outside the gene matches. The CDR3 loop is CSVERYRGLWYEQYF. Here the CDR3 DNA reads TGCAGCGTTGAAAGATACAGGGGGTTATGGTACGAGCAGTACTTC.

This clonotype was counted between two and nine times. The chain uses TRBV4-1 and TRBJ2-1, with 7 bases aligning to TRBD1. J was trimmed by 5 bases and V by 0 bases; bases with no gene match: 1. The CDR3 is 14 residues long. The germline V gene encodes CDR1 MGHRA and CDR2 YSYEKL. The CDR3 coding sequence is TGCGCCAGCAGCCAAGACAGGGGGAACAATGAGCAGTTCTTC. Its translation: CASSQDRGNNEQFF.

In its sample, this clonotype was seen many times. The chain links TRBV7-9 to TRBJ2-7; D may be TRBD1 (6 bases). V was pared by 5 bases and J by 4 bases, with 9 bases between. CDR1 SEHNR and CDR2 FQNEAQ come from the germline V gene (reference sequence). CDR3 length: 12 amino acids. The CDR3 loop is CASSRTDYEQYF. The CDR3 region has the DNA TGTGCCAGCAGCCGGACAGATTACGAGCAGTACTTC.